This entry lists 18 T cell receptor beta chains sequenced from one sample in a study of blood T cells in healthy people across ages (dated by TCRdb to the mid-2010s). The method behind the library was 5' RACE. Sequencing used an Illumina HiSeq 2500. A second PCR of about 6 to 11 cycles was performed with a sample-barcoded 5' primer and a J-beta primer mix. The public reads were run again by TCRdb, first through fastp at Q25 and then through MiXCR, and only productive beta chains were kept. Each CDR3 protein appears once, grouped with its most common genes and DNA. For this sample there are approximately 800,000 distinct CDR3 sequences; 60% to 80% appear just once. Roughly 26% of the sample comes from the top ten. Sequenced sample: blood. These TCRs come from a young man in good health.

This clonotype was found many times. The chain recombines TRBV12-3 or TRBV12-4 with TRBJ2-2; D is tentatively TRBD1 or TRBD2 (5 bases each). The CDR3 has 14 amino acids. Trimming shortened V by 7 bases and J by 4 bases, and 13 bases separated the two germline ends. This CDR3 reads CASNRGASTGELFF. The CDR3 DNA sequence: TGTGCCAGCAATAGAGGGGCCAGCACCGGGGAGCTGTTTTTT.

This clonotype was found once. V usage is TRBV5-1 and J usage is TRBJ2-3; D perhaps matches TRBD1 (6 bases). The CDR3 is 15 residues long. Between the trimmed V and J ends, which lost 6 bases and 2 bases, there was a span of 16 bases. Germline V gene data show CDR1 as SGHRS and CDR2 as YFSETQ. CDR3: CASTAIDRTTDTQYF. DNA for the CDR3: TGCGCCAGCACCGCAATCGACAGGACCACAGATACGCAGTATTTT.

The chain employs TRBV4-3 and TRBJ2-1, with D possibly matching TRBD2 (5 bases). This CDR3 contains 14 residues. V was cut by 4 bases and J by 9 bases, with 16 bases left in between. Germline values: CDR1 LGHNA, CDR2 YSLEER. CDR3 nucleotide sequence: TGCGCCAGCAGCCTAGGTCGGTTGGGGAGTGAGCAGTTCTTC. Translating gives CASSLGRLGSEQFF.

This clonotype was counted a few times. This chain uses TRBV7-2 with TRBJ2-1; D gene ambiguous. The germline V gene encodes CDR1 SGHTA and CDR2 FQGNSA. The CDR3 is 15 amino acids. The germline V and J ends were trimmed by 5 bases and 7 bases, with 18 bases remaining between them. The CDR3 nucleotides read TGTGCCAGCAGCCCCGGGCCCTCGCGGCAGAATGAGCAGTTCTTC. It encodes CASSPGPSRQNEQFF.

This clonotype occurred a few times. The CDR3 DNA follows: TGCGCCAGCAGCTTGTTGGGGACTAGCGCTAACAATGAGCAGTTCTTC. It specifies CASSLLGTSANNEQFF. The V call is TRBV5-1, the J call TRBJ2-1; 10 bases match TRBD2. Germline V gene lookup returns CDR1 SGHRS and CDR2 YFSETQ. This CDR3 has 16 residues. J lost 5 bases, V lost 1 base, and 6 bases had no gene match.

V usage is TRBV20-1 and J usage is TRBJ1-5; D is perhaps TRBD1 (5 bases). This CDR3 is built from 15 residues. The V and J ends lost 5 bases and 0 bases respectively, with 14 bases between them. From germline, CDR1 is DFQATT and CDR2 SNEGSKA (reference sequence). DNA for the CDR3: TGCAGTGCTTATGACAGCGGATATAGCAATCAGCCCCAGCATTTT. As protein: CSAYDSGYSNQPQHF.

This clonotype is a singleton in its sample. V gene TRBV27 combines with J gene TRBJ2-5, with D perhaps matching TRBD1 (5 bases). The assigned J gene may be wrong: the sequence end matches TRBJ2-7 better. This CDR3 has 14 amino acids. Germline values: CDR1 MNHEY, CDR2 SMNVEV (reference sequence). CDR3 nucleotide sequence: TGTGCCAGCATTTCGACAGAGGCCCGCTACGAGCAGTACTTC. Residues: CASISTEARYEQYF.

CDR3 amino acids: CASSSQTIQETQYF. The CDR3 bases are TGTGCCAGCAGTTCCCAGACTATACAAGAGACCCAGTACTTC. V gene TRBV12-3 or TRBV12-4 combines with J gene TRBJ2-5, with D possibly being TRBD2 (5 bases). V lost 4 bases, J lost 2 bases, and 11 bases lay in between. The CDR3 consists of 14 residues.

The CDR3 sequence: CASSLSPWTDTQYF. As DNA, the CDR3 is TGCGCCAGCAGCTTATCCCCTTGGACAGATACGCAGTATTTT. V gene TRBV5-1 combines with J gene TRBJ2-3; D unresolved. This CDR3 comprises 14 residues. V dropped 2 bases and J dropped 3 bases, with 10 bases sitting between them. Germline V gene sequence: CDR1 SGHRS, CDR2 YFSETQ.

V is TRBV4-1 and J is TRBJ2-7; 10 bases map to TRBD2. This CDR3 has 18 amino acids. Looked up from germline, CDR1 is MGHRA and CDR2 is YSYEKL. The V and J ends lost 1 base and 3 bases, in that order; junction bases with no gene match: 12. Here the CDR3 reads CASSQAASGGPTIYEQYF. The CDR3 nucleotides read TGCGCCAGCAGCCAAGCGGCTAGCGGGGGCCCGACGATCTACGAGCAGTACTTC.

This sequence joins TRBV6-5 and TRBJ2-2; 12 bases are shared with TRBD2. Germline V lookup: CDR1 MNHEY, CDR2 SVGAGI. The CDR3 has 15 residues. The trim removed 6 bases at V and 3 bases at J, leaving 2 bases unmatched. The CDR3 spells CASRRLAGDTGELFF. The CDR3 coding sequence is TGTGCCAGCAGGCGACTAGCGGGGGACACCGGGGAGCTGTTTTTT.

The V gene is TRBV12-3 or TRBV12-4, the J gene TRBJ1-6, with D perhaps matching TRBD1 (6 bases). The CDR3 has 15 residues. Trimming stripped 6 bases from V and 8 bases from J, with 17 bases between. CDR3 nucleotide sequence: TGTGCCAGCAGCCAACTCCCAGGGGCCGATTCACCCCTCCACTTT. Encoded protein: CASSQLPGADSPLHF.

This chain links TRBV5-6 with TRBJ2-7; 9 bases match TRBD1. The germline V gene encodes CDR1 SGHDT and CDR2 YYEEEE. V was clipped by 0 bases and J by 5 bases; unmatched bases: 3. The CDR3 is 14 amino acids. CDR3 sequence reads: CASSLGTGAHEQYF. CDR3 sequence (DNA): TGTGCCAGCAGCTTGGGGACAGGGGCACACGAGCAGTACTTC.

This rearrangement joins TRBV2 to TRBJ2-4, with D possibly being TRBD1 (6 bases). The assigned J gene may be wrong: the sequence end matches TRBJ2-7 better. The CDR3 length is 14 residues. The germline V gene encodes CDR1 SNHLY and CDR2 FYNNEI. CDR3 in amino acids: CATFDGTMTYEQYF. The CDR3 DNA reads TGTGCCACCTTCGACGGGACAATGACCTACGAGCAGTACTTC.

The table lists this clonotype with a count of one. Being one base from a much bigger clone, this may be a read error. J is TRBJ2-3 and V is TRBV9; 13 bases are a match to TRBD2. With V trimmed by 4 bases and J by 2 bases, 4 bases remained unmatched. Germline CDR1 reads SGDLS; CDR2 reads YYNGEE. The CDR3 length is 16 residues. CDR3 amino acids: CASSMTSGGPTDTQYF. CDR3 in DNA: TGTGCCAGCAGCATGACTAGCGGGGGGCCCACAGATACGCAGTATTTT.

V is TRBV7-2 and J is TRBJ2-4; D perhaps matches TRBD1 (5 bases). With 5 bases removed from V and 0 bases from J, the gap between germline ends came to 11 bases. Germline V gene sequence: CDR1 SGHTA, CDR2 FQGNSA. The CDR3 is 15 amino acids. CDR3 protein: CASSPRGIAKNIQYF. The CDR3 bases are TGTGCCAGCAGCCCTAGGGGTATAGCCAAAAACATTCAGTACTTC. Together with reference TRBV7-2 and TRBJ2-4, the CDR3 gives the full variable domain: GAGVSQSPSNKVTEKGKDVELRCDPISGHTALYWYRQSLGQGLEFLIYFQGNSAPDKSGLPSDRFSAERTGGSVSTLTIQRTQQEDSAVYLCASSPRGIAKNIQYFGAGTRLSVL.

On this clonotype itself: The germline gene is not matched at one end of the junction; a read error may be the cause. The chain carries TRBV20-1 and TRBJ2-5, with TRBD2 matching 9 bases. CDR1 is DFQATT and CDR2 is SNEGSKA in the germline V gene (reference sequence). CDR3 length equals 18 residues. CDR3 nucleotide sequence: TGCAGTGCCCAGAGGGTGCTAGCGGGGATGTTGGGGCAAGAGACCCGGTACTTC. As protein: CSAQRVLAGMLGQETRYF.

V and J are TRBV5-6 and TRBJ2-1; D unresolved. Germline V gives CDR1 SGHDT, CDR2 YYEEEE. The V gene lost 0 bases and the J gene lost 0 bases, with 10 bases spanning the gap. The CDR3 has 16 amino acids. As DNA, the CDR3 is TGTGCCAGCAGCTTGGACGCTCTGAGCTCCTACAATGAGCAGTTCTTC. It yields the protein CASSLDALSSYNEQFF. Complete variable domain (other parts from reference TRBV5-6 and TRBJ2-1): DAGVTQSPTHLIKTRGQQVTLRCSPKSGHDTVSWYQQALGQGPQFIFQYYEEEERQRGNFPDRFSGHQFPNYSSELNVNALLLGDSALYLCASSLDALSSYNEQFFGPGTRLTVL.